Included here is one TCR beta chain sequence, with context. Its antigen is currently unknown. This sample is drawn from a study of cytomegalovirus exposure and HLA in healthy donors. Study outcomes and limitations: The study flagged about 150 TCR beta chains as cytomegalovirus-associated. The classifier reportedly diagnosed cytomegalovirus status with high specificity and sensitivity.

The donors were part of the roughly 120-subject validation cohort, which stood apart from the approximately 640-subject first cohort. Some clones are missing from TCRdb's copy, which holds only in-frame ones; the method was immunoSEQ multiplex PCR. The table lists tens of thousands of clones, approximately 94% of them singletons, with about 1.1% in the top ten. The V end was cut by 3 bases, the J end by 7 bases, with 15 bases between. Germline V gives CDR1 MNHEY, CDR2 SMNVEV (reference sequence). The CDR3 runs 15 residues. V is TRBV27 and J is TRBJ2-2; possibly TRBD1 for D (5 bases). This sequence originates from a woman aged 25 to 45 in good health and CMV-seropositive. Sequenced material: PBMCs. The DNA of the CDR3 is TGTGCCAGCAGTTTTTCGCCAGGGTCGAACGGGGAGCTGTTTTTT. This sequence encodes CASSFSPGSNGELFF.